This T cell receptor beta chain was captured in a study of T cell responses to AZD1222 COVID-19 vaccine. CDR1 SGHVS and CDR2 FQNEAQ come from the germline V gene. The V segment lost 8 bases and the J segment 5 bases; nucleotides outside the gene matches: 14. The CDR3 is made up of 16 amino acids. Points on this clone: The antigen is undetermined.

The protocol was immunoSEQ multiplex PCR, while the TCRdb copy is restricted to in-frame clones and leaves out a portion. The sample consists of over 95,000 clones, around nine tenths of them appearing once. Study-wide findings and caveats: Only a handful of AZD1222 recipients were seropositive at baseline. Unmutated variant regions are reportedly the target of nearly half of TCRs that are spike-specific. No repertoire was sampled before or during the peak T cell response, only after it. The donor group comprised mostly white British people and more females; the analysis possibly underestimated clonal diversity.

Material: peripheral blood, obtained on day 0 of AZD1222 vaccination. The J gene is TRBJ1-5, the V gene TRBV7-8; 8 bases align to TRBD1. This sequence originates from an adult in good health. The CDR3 DNA sequence: TGTGCCAGCCAAGGACAGGGTGGTTTCGGCCATCAGCCCCAGCATTTT. Translation gives CASQGQGGFGHQPQHF. The whole variable domain, remainder taken from reference TRBV7-8 and TRBJ1-5, is GAGVSQSPRYKVAKRGQDVALRCDPISGHVSLFWYQQALGQGPEFLTYFQNEAQLDKSGLPSDRFFAERPEGSVSTLKIQRTQQEDSAVYLCASQGQGGFGHQPQHFGDGTRLSIL.